Listed here is a single T cell receptor beta chain. The sample belongs to a study of blood T cell repertoires in COVID-19. Germline V lookup: CDR1 LNHNV, CDR2 YYDKDF (reference sequence). This CDR3 has 14 amino acids. Unmatched junction bases numbered 8, after V lost 0 bases and J lost 15 bases. Produced via immunoSEQ multiplex PCR; TCRdb's table is partial and in-frame only. The table includes 380,000 or so clones, more than 80% detected once. This TCR was sampled from a middle-aged man with acute or convalescent COVID-19. The chain joins TRBV15 to TRBJ2-1, with 10 nucleotides matching TRBD1. The sample taken for sequencing was peripheral blood. The CDR3: CATSRDWDRGDPFF. For the CDR3, the DNA is TGTGCCACCAGCAGAGATTGGGACAGGGGAGATCCGTTCTTC.